What follows are 17 T cell receptor beta chains derived from one specimen sequenced in a study of blood T cell repertoires in COVID-19. Generated by immunoSEQ multiplex PCR, the TCRdb table keeps only in-frame clones and is missing some. The repertoire has 350,000 to 450,000 clones, more than 70% of them found once; the top ten carry 1.4%. Input material: PBMCs or T cells enriched from blood (not recorded which). These receptors were obtained from a woman between 18 and 29 years old who had been exposed to COVID-19.

This sequence joins TRBV10-3 and TRBJ1-5; 7 bases align to TRBD1. Germline CDR1 is ENHRY and CDR2 is SYGVKD. The CDR3 has 12 residues. The trim removed 2 bases at V and 8 bases at J, leaving 0 bases unmatched. The CDR3 DNA follows: TGTGCCATCAGTGAGGGACAGGAGCCCCAGCATTTT. This encodes CAISEGQEPQHF.

The chain recombines TRBV2 with TRBJ2-3; the match to TRBD2 covers 11 bases. With 6 bases clipped from V and 1 base from J, the junction kept 3 bases outside the gene matches. This CDR3 is 15 amino acids long. Per the germline V gene, CDR1 is SNHLY and CDR2 is FYNNEI. CDR3 nucleotides: TGTGCCAGCAGGGTGACTAGCGGGGGCACAGATACGCAGTATTTT. Translated: CASRVTSGGTDTQYF.

This clone has a handful of counts. The rearrangement joins TRBV3-1 (or the pseudogene TRBV3-2) to TRBJ1-2; D ambiguous. Germline-derived CDR1 and CDR2 are LGHDT and YNNKEL (reference sequence). This CDR3 spans 13 amino acids. Between the trimmed V and J ends, which lost 1 base and 3 bases, there was a span of 6 bases. The CDR3 coding sequence is TGTGCCAGCAGCCAAGTGGGCCACTATGGCTACACCTTC. It specifies CASSQVGHYGYTF.

The chain couples TRBV28 to TRBJ1-2, with 7 bases fitting TRBD1. Trimming took 4 bases from V and 6 from J; bases not matched to a gene: 5. The CDR3 runs to 13 residues. CDR1 MDHEN and CDR2 SYDVKM come from the germline V gene. The chain's CDR3 is CASSSGQRDGYTF. The CDR3 DNA reads TGTGCCAGCAGTTCGGGACAGAGAGATGGCTACACCTTC.

The chain recombines TRBV6-5 with TRBJ2-3, with D perhaps TRBD2 (6 bases). The V end lost 6 bases, the J end lost 6 bases, and 19 bases lay between the germline ends. The CDR3 extends over 15 amino acids. Germline CDR1 MNHEY, CDR2 SVGAGI. For the CDR3, the DNA is TGTGCCAGCAGGTTGACTAGTCTCCTGGAGGATACGCAGTATTTT. Translation: CASRLTSLLEDTQYF.

This clone was observed a single time. The chain is built from TRBV29-1 and TRBJ1-2; 7 bases map to TRBD1. Trimming at V came to 5 bases and at J to 3 bases, leaving 6 bases not matched to a gene. Germline CDR1 and CDR2: SQVTM and ANQGSEA. This CDR3 is built from 13 residues. The CDR3 is CSVRGPGDYGYTF. The CDR3 DNA sequence: TGCAGCGTTAGGGGGCCAGGGGACTATGGCTACACCTTC.

Note on this clone: Other DNA sequences in this sample translate to the same CDR3. The chain combines TRBV29-1 with TRBJ1-2; weak D call: TRBD1 (6 bases). V lost 4 bases and J 2 bases, leaving 11 bases between the germline ends. This CDR3 contains 13 residues. The germline V gene has CDR1 SQVTM and CDR2 ANQGSEA. The CDR3 spells CSVGGQGNYGYTF. The CDR3 nucleotides are TGCAGCGTTGGAGGGCAGGGGAACTATGGCTACACCTTC.

The V and J genes are TRBV5-6 and TRBJ1-1, with TRBD1 matching over 7 bases. The CDR3 is made up of 14 amino acids. Germline CDR1 is SGHDT and CDR2 is YYEEEE. The V and J ends lost 3 bases and 6 bases, in that order; junction bases with no gene match: 8. Here the CDR3 reads CASSSTGQRAEAFF. The DNA for the CDR3 is TGTGCCAGCAGCTCGACAGGGCAAAGGGCTGAAGCTTTCTTT.

The table lists this clone with a few counts. This chain links TRBV28 with TRBJ2-7, with D hard to call. The CDR3 is 11 residues long. V lost 3 bases, J lost 4 bases, and 4 bases lay in between. Germline CDR1 and CDR2: MDHEN and SYDVKM. In DNA form, the CDR3 reads TGTGCCAGCAGTTTGGAGTACGAGCAGTACTTC. Encoded protein: CASSLEYEQYF.

The chain carries TRBV27 and TRBJ1-4; maybe TRBD1 (6 bases). CDR1 is MNHEY, CDR2 SMNVEV, per germline (reference sequence). This CDR3 is built from 17 residues. Trimming removed 6 bases at V and 0 bases at J, with 17 bases between. Written as DNA, the CDR3 is TGTGCCAGCAGACCCTTTACAGGGTCCACAACTAATGAAAAACTGTTTTTT. It specifies CASRPFTGSTTNEKLFF. The full variable domain, completed using reference TRBV27 and TRBJ1-4, is EAQVTQNPRYLITVTGKKLTVTCSQNMNHEYMSWYRQDPGLGLRQIYYSMNVEVTDKGDVPEGYKVSRKEKRNFPLILESPSPNQTSLYFCASRPFTGSTTNEKLFFGSGTQLSVL.

The CDR3 DNA is TGTGCCAGCAGCTTACAGGGATCCTTGAACACCGGGGAGCTGTTTTTT. Translation gives CASSLQGSLNTGELFF. The chain is built from TRBV7-9 and TRBJ2-2, with D maybe TRBD1 (5 bases). The germline V gene encodes CDR1 SEHNR and CDR2 FQNEAQ (reference sequence). Trimming took off 2 bases at V and 1 base at J, with 11 bases between the two ends. The CDR3 length is 16 residues. Supplemented by reference TRBV7-9 and TRBJ2-2, the full variable domain reads DTGVSQNPRHKITKRGQNVTFRCDPISEHNRLYWYRQTLGQGPEFLTYFQNEAQLEKSRLLSDRFSAERPKGSFSTLEIQRTEQGDSAMYLCASSLQGSLNTGELFFGEGSRLTVL.

J is TRBJ2-7 and V is TRBV24-1; perhaps TRBD2 as D (6 bases). V lost 8 bases and J lost 2, with 21 bases in between. There are 16 residues in the CDR3. In germline, CDR1 is KGHDR, CDR2 SFDVKD. This CDR3 is CATTRRGLAETYEQYF. The CDR3 nucleotides are TGTGCCACCACAAGGCGGGGACTCGCGGAAACCTACGAGCAGTACTTC.

This sequence joins TRBV3-1 (or the pseudogene TRBV3-2) and TRBJ1-5, with D uncertain. V lost 1 base and J 6 bases, leaving 10 bases between the germline ends. In germline, CDR1 is LGHDT, CDR2 YNNKEL (reference sequence). The CDR3 totals 14 residues. The CDR3 coding sequence is TGTGCCAGCAGCCAAGTGGGAGGACCTCAGCCCCAGCATTTT. It is translated as CASSQVGGPQPQHF.

The CDR3 protein is CASSRPSSGDHEQYF. The CDR3 DNA reads as TGTGCCAGCTCCCGTCCCTCTTCAGGGGACCACGAGCAGTACTTC. The rearrangement uses TRBV18 and TRBJ2-7, with D perhaps TRBD1 (6 bases). The CDR3 is made up of 15 amino acids. Germline CDR1 KGHSH, CDR2 LQKENI. Trimming took 6 bases from V and 5 from J, leaving 20 bases between them.

The rearrangement uses TRBV4-1 and TRBJ2-7; 7 positions match TRBD1. V lost 1 base to trimming and J lost 2 bases; unmatched junction nucleotides: 5. This CDR3 comprises 15 residues. Germline V gene sequence: CDR1 MGHRA, CDR2 YSYEKL. The CDR3 sequence: CASSQGQGIPYEQYF. The DNA of the CDR3 is TGCGCCAGCAGCCAAGGACAGGGCATACCCTACGAGCAGTACTTC.

This clone occurred many times. The J gene is TRBJ2-7, the V gene TRBV29-1; 7 bases match TRBD1. Looked up from germline, CDR1 is SQVTM and CDR2 is ANQGSEA. V was pared by 5 bases and J by 3 bases, with 7 bases of the junction left unmatched. This CDR3 is built from 13 residues. In DNA form, the CDR3 reads TGCAGCGTTACAGGGGTGCAATTCTACGAGCAGTACTTC. It encodes CSVTGVQFYEQYF.

This clone is a singleton in its sample. The gene calls are TRBV9 and TRBJ2-1; D is possibly TRBD2 (6 bases). The CDR3 length is 15 residues. Per germline, CDR1 SGDLS and CDR2 YYNGEE. V shed 2 bases and J shed 7 bases, with 16 bases lying between them. The CDR3 region is CASSVRPLGTNEQFF. The DNA for the CDR3 is TGTGCCAGCAGCGTCCGGCCCTTGGGGACTAATGAGCAGTTCTTC.